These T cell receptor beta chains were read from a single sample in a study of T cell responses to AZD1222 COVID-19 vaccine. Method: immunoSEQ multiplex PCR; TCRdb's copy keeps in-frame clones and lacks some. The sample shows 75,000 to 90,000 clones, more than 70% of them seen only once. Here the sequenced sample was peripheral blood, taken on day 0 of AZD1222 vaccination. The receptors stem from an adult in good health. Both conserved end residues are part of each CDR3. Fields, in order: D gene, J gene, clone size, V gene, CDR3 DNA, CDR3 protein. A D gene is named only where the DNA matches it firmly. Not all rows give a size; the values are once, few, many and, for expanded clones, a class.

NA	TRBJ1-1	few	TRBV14	TGTGCCAGCAGCCAAGATATCGGGAGTACATTGAACACTGAAGCTTTCTTT	CASSQDIGSTLNTEAFF
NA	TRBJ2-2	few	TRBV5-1	TGCGCCAGCAGCTTGGCGCCAGGGAGGACCGGGGAGCTGTTTTTT	CASSLAPGRTGELFF
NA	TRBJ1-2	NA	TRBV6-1	TGTGCCAGCAGTGAAATTGGGTATGGCTACACCTTC	CASSEIGYGYTF
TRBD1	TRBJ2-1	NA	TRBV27	TGTGCCAGCAGTTGGGGACAGGGGGGCCATGAGCAGTTCTTC	CASSWGQGGHEQFF
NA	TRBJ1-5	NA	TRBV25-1	TGTGCCAGCAGGAAGGTCCGCAATCAGCCCCAGCATTTT	CASRKVRNQPQHF
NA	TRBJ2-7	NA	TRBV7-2	TGTGCCAGCAGCTCCCGAGCCTACGAGCAGTACTTC	CASSSRAYEQYF
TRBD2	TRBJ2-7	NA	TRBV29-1	TGCAGCGTCCGGACTAGCGGAGATTACGAGCAGTACTTC	CSVRTSGDYEQYF
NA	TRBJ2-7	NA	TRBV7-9	TGTGCCAGCACCCTAGGCACGGGGAAGCGATACGAGCAGTACTTC	CASTLGTGKRYEQYF
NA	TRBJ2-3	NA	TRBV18	TGTGCCAGCTCACCACCGTCGGGGAGCACAGATACGCAGTATTTT	CASSPPSGSTDTQYF
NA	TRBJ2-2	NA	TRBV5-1	TGCGCCAGCAGCTCGACACTTACGAACACCGGGGAGCTGTTTTTT	CASSSTLTNTGELFF
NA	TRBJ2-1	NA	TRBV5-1	TGCGCCAGCAGCTTGGGGCAGACACCCAATGAGCAGTTCTTC	CASSLGQTPNEQFF
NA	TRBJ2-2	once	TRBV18	TGTGCCAGCTCACCATCCCTTGACACCGGGGAGCTGTTTTTT	CASSPSLDTGELFF
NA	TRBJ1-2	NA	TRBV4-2	TGTGCCAGCAGCGAGGGGGGCGCCCCGGCTAACTATGGCTACACCTTC	CASSEGGAPANYGYTF
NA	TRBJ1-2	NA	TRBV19	TGTGCCAGTGGCAGGAAACCTGGGGATGGCTACACCTTC	CASGRKPGDGYTF
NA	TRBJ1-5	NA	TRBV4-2	TGTGCCAGCAGCCCCCGCTCCAGGGATACTAGCAATCAGCCCCAGCATTTT	CASSPRSRDTSNQPQHF
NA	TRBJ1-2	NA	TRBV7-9	TGTGCCAGCAGCACACAATTTGAGGGTGGCTACACCTTC	CASSTQFEGGYTF
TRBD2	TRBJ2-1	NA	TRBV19	TGTGCCAGTATGGGCCAGCGGGAGGCGTACAATGAGCAGTTCTTC	CASMGQREAYNEQFF
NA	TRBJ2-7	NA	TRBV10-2	TGCGCCAGCCGATGGACCGGATACGAGCAGTACTTC	CASRWTGYEQYF
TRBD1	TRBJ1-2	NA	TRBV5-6	TGTGCCAGCAGCAAAGGACAGGGGGGATTTTATGGCTACACCTTC	CASSKGQGGFYGYTF
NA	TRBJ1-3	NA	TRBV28	TGTGCCAGCAGCCAGGCGGACACCATATATTTT	CASSQADTIYF
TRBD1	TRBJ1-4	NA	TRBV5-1	TGCGCCAGCAGCTTGGCCTGGGGACAGAATCTAGGGGAAAAACTGTTTTTT	CASSLAWGQNLGEKLFF
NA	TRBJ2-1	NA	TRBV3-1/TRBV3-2	TGTGCCAGCAGCCAGAGTCCGGGACAACTTGTAGCGCCGACTAGCTCCTACAATGAGCAGTTCTTC	CASSQSPGQLVAPTSSYNEQFF
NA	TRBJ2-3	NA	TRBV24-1	TGTGCCACCAGTGAGACAGGGAGGGGAACAGATACGCAGTATTTT	CATSETGRGTDTQYF
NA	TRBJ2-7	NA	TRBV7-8	TGTGCCAGCAGCCCTTCGAGGGAAAACCAGCAGTACTTC	CASSPSRENQQYF
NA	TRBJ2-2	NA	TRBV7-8	TGTGCCAGCAGCTTGGGTGGGGGGAACACCGGGGAGCTGTTTTTT	CASSLGGGNTGELFF
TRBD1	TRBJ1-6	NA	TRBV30	TGTGCCTGGAGTGTACGACAGGGCCTCAATTCACCCCTCCACTTT	CAWSVRQGLNSPLHF
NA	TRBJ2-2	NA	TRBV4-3	TGCGCCAGCAGCCAAGGTGGGGCTGGCACCGGGGAGCTGTTTTTT	CASSQGGAGTGELFF
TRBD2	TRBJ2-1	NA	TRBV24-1	TGTGCCACTAGGAGCCGCGGGACTAGTCCCGATGAGCAGTTCTTC	CATRSRGTSPDEQFF
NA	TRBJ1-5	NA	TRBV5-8	TGTGCCAGCAGCATCCCGGACGTACAGCCCCAGCATTTT	CASSIPDVQPQHF
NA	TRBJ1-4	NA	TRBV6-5	TGTGCCAGCAGTTACCAGGCTGAAAAACTGTTTTTT	CASSYQAEKLFF
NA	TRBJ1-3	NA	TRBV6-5	TGTGCCAGCAGGCAGGACATCGGCTCTGGAAACACCATATATTTT	CASRQDIGSGNTIYF
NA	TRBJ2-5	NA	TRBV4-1	TGCGCCAGCAGCCAAGAGAGGGGACCGTATCAAACCCAGTACTTC	CASSQERGPYQTQYF
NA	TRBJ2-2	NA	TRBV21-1	TGTGCCAGCAGCACAGCGGTCACCGGGGAGCTGTTTTTT	CASSTAVTGELFF
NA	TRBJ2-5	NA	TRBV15	TGTGCCACCAGCAGAGGGACCTTACAAGAGACCCAGTACTTC	CATSRGTLQETQYF
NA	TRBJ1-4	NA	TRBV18	TGTGCCAGCTCACCCTCGGTGGTCGGCTCAACTAATGAAAAACTGTTTTTT	CASSPSVVGSTNEKLFF
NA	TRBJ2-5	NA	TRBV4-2	TGTGCCAGCAGCCTCAGCCTCGGGGCGGAGACCCAGTACTTC	CASSLSLGAETQYF
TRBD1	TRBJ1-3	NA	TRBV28	TGTGCCGGACAGGGGGCAGCGGGAAACACCATATATTTT	CAGQGAAGNTIYF
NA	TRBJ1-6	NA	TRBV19	TGTGCCAGTAGTATTTTAACAGATCCTAATTCACCCCTCCACTTT	CASSILTDPNSPLHF
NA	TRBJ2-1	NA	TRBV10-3	TGTGCCATCAGTGAGCAACAGGTCAATGAGCAGTTCTTC	CAISEQQVNEQFF
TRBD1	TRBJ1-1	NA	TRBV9	TGTGCCAGCGGCAGGACAGGGGGGACTGAAGCTTTCTTT	CASGRTGGTEAFF
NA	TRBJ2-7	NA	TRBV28	TGTGCCAGCAGTTTCATGCGGCTAGCCAACGAGCAGTACTTC	CASSFMRLANEQYF
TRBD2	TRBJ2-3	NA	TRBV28	TGTGCCAGCACCTCAGCGGGAGGGGCCGCCGATACGCAGTATTTT	CASTSAGGAADTQYF
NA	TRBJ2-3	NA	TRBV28	TGTGCCAGCAGTCCTGGACTTTCCCCGGATACGCAGTATTTT	CASSPGLSPDTQYF
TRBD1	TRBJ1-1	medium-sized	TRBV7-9	TGTGCCAGCAGCTTGGGACAGGGGAACACTGAAGCTTTCTTT	CASSLGQGNTEAFF
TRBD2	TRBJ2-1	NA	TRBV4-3	TGCGCCAGCAGCCAAGATCTTTATACGGGACTAGCGGCAAGGAATGAGCAGTTCTTC	CASSQDLYTGLAARNEQFF
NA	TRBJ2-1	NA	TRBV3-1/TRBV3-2	TGTGCCAGCAGCTCGACGGCCAGCCCCTCCTACAATGAGCAGTTCTTC	CASSSTASPSYNEQFF